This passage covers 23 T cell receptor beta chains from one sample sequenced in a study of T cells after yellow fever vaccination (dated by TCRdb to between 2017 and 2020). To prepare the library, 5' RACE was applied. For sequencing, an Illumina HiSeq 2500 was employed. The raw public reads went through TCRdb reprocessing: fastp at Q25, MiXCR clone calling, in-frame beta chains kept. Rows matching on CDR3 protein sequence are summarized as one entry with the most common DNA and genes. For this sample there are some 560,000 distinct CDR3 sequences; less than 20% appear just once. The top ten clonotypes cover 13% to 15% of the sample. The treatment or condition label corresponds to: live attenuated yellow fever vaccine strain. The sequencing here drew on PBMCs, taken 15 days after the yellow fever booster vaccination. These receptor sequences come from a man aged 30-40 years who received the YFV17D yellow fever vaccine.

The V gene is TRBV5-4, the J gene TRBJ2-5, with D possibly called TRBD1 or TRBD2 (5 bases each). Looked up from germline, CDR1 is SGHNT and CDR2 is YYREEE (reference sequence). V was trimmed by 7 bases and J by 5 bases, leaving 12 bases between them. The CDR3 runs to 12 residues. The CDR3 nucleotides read TGTGCCAGCGGGGACCCGGTGGAGACCCAGTACTTC. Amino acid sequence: CASGDPVETQYF.

The CDR3 region has the DNA TGTGCCAGCAGCTTAGGTTGGGCGGGAAACTACAATGAGCAGTTCTTC. This sequence encodes CASSLGWAGNYNEQFF. The chain joins TRBV7-2 to TRBJ2-1; a weak D match, TRBD2 (6 bases). This CDR3 region has 16 residues. Germline loops: CDR1 SGHTA, CDR2 FQGNSA. Deletions cut 1 base from V and 3 bases from J, with 13 bases between.

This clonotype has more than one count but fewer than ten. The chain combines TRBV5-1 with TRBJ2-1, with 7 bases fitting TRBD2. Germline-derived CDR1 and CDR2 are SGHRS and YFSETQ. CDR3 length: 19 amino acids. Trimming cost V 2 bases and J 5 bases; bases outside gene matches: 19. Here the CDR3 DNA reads TGCGCCAGCAGCTTCCGGGACTACCCCTCCGCCCGGCAGAACAATGAGCAGTTCTTC. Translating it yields CASSFRDYPSARQNNEQFF.

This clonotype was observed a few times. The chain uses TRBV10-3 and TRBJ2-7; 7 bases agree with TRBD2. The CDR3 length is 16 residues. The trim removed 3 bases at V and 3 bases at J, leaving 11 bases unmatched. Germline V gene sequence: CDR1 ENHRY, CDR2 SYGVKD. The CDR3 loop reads CAISEALASGDYEQYF. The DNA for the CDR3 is TGTGCCATCAGTGAAGCCTTGGCTAGCGGAGACTACGAGCAGTACTTC.

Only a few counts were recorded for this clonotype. CDR3 region: CASSLEIEDEQYF. CDR3 in DNA: TGTGCCAGCAGCTTAGAGATTGAGGACGAGCAGTACTTC. The gene calls are TRBV7-8 and TRBJ2-7; D call uncertain. CDR3 length: 13 amino acids. CDR1 is SGHVS, CDR2 FQNEAQ, per germline. Trimming took off 1 base at V and 5 bases at J, with 9 bases between the two ends.

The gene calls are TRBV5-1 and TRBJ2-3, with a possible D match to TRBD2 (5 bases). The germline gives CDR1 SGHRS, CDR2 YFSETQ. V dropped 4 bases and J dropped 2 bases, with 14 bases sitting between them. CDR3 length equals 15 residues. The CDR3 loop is CASSTGYHHTDTQYF. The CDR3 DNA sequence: TGCGCCAGCAGCACGGGGTACCACCACACAGATACGCAGTATTTT.

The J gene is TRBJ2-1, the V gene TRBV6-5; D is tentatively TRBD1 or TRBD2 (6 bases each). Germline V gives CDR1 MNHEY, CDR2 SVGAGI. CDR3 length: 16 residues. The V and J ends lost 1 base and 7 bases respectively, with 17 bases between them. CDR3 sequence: CASSYLGLRRGNEQFF. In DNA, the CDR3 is TGTGCCAGCAGTTACTTGGGACTCCGAAGGGGGAATGAGCAGTTCTTC.

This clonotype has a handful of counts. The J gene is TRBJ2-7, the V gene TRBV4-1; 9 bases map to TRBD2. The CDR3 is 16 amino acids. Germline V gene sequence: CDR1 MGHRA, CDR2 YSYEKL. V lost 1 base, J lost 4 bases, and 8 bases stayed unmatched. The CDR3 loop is CASSQVVSGRSYEQYF. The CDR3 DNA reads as TGCGCCAGCAGCCAAGTCGTAAGCGGGAGGTCGTACGAGCAGTACTTC.

The CDR3 region has the DNA TGTGCCAGCAGCGGAAAGGGAAACACCGGGGAGCTGTTTTTT. It translates to CASSGKGNTGELFF. The V call is TRBV9, the J call TRBJ2-2; D unclear. The V and J ends lost 3 bases and 2 bases respectively, with 8 bases between them. The CDR3 has 14 residues. Germline V gives CDR1 SGDLS, CDR2 YYNGEE.

DNA for the CDR3: TGTGCCAGCAGGAGGAAAACAGGGGATGGCGAGCAGTACTTC. Translated: CASRRKTGDGEQYF. The chain links TRBV7-2 to TRBJ2-7; 7 nucleotides agree with TRBD1. V lost 6 bases, J lost 6 bases, and 11 bases stayed unmatched. The germline gives CDR1 SGHTA, CDR2 FQGNSA. This CDR3 has 14 amino acids.

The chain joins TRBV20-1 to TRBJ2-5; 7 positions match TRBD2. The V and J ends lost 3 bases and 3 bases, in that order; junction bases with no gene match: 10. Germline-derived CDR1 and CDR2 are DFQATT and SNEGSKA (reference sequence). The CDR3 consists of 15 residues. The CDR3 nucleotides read TGCAGTGCTAGGGCTAGCGGAAGCTTTAAAGAGACCCAGTACTTC. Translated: CSARASGSFKETQYF.

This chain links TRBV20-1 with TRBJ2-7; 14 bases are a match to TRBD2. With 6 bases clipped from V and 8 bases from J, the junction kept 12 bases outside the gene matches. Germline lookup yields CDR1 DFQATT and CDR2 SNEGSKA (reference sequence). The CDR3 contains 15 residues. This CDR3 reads CSATPGLAGVLQQYF. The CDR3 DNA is TGCAGTGCCACCCCGGGACTAGCGGGAGTTCTGCAGCAGTACTTC.

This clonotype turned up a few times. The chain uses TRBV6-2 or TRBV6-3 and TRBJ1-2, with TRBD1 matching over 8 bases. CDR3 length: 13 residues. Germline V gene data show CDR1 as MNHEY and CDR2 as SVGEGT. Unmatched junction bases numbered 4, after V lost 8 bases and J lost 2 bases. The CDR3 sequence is CASAGTGNYGYTF. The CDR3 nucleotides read TGTGCCAGCGCCGGGACAGGAAACTATGGCTACACCTTC.

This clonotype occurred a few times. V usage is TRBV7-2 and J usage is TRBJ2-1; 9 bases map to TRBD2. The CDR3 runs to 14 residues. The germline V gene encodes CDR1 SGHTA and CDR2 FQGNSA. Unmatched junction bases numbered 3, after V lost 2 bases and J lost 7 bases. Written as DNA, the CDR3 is TGTGCCAGCAGCTTACAAGCGGGAGGTAATGAGCAGTTCTTC. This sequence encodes CASSLQAGGNEQFF.

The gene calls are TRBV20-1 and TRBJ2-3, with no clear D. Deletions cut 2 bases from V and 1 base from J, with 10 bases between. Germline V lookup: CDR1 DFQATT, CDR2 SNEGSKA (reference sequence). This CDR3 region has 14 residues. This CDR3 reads CSARPGSGTDTQYF. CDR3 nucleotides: TGCAGTGCTAGACCAGGATCGGGCACAGATACGCAGTATTTT.

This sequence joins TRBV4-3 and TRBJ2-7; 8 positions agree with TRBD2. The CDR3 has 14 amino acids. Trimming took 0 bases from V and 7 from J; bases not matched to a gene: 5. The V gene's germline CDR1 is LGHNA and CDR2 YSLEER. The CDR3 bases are TGCGCCAGCAGCCAAGACGGGAGGGCCGGGGAGCAGTACTTC. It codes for CASSQDGRAGEQYF.

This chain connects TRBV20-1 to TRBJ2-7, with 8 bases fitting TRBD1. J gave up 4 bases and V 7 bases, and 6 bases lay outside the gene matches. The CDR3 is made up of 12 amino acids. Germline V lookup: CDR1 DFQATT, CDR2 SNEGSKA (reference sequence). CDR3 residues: CSVGQGRYEQYF. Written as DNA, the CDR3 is TGCAGTGTTGGACAGGGAAGGTACGAGCAGTACTTC.

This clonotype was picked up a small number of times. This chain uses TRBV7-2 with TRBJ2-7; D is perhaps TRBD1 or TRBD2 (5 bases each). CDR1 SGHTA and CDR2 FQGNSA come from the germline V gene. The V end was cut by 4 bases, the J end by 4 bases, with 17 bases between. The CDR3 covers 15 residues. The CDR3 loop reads CASSSFGGRDYEQYF. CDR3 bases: TGTGCCAGCAGCTCCTTTGGGGGACGGGATTACGAGCAGTACTTC.

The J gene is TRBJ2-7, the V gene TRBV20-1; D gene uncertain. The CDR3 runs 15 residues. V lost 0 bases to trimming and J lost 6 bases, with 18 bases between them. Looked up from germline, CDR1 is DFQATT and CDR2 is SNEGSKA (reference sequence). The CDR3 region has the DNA TGCAGTGCTAGAGATTTGAGCACCCCGACTGGCGAGCAGTACTTC. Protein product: CSARDLSTPTGEQYF.

CDR3 sequence: CASSSSGTVTYGYTF. CDR3 DNA: TGTGCCAGCAGCTCCTCAGGGACAGTGACCTATGGCTACACCTTC. This chain uses TRBV27 with TRBJ1-2; 7 nucleotides align to TRBD1. Germline V gene data show CDR1 as MNHEY and CDR2 as SMNVEV (reference sequence). The CDR3 is 15 amino acids. Trimming removed 6 bases from V and 4 bases from J; junction bases left unmatched: 11.

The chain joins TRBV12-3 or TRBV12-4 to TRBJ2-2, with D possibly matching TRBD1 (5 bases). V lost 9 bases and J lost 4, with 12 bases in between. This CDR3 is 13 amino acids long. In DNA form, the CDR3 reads TGTGCCAGTTCCTTCAGGGCCACCGGGGAGCTGTTTTTT. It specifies CASSFRATGELFF.

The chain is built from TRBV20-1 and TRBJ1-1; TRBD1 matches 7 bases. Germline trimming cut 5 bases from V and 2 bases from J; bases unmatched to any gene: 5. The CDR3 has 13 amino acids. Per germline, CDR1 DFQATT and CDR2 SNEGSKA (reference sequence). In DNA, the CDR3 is TGCAGTGCTGTAGAGGGGGCTAACACTGAAGCTTTCTTT. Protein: CSAVEGANTEAFF.

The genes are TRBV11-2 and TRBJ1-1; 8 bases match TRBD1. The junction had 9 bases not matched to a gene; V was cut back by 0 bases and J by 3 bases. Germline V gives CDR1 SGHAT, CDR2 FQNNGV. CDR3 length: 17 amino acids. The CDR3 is CASSLDWGQAGDTEAFF. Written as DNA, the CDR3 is TGTGCCAGCAGCTTAGATTGGGGACAGGCTGGGGACACTGAAGCTTTCTTT.